These 18 T cell receptor beta chains originate from one sample sequenced in a study of spatial heterogeneity in lung cancer. TCRdb ran MiXCR on the 5' RACE reads and lists one entry per CDR3 protein. The sample records 20,000 to 30,000 distinct CDR3 sequences, roughly 9.7% being singletons. Time point meaning: blood at routine non-recurrence follow-up after resection. The sample was PBMCs, taken at follow-up. These receptors all come from a male donor with early-stage non-small cell lung cancer.

This clonotype was counted many times. The V and J genes are TRBV6-2 or TRBV6-3 and TRBJ1-1; D remains ambiguous. V lost 2 bases and J 3 bases, leaving 4 bases between the germline ends. The CDR3 consists of 12 residues. The germline V gene encodes CDR1 MNHEY and CDR2 SVGEGT. The CDR3 here is CASSYTDTEAFF. CDR3 DNA: TGTGCCAGCAGTTACACGGACACTGAAGCTTTCTTT.

The chain links TRBV3-1 to TRBJ1-3; no reliable D call. V was cut by 4 bases and J by 0 bases, with 13 bases left in between. Germline CDR1 LGHDT, CDR2 YNNKEL (reference sequence). The CDR3 contains 16 residues. DNA for the CDR3: TGTGCCAGCAGCCTTCTCCGTGGGTTCTCTGGAAACACCATATATTTT. This gives the protein CASSLLRGFSGNTIYF.

A remark on this clonotype: Relative to the germline gene, one junction end is altered; a read error may explain this. The V and J genes are TRBV5-1 and TRBJ2-7; D ambiguous. The CDR3 runs to 13 residues. Germline CDR1 SGHRS, CDR2 YFSETQ. CDR3 protein: CVSSTPDGYEQYF. CDR3 in DNA: TGCGTCAGCAGCACACCGGACGGGTACGAGCAGTACTTC. Complete variable domain (other parts from reference TRBV5-1 and TRBJ2-7): KAGVTQTPRYLIKTRGQQVTLSCSPISGHRSVSWYQQTPGQGLQFLFEYFSETQRNKGNFPGRFSGRQFSNSRSEMNVSTLELGDSALYLCVSSTPDGYEQYFGPGTRLTVT.

This clonotype has a handful of counts. The chain recombines TRBV10-3 with TRBJ2-2; D call uncertain. V was shortened by 6 bases and J by 1 base, with 9 bases between the two germline ends. Germline V gene lookup returns CDR1 ENHRY and CDR2 SYGVKD. This CDR3 has 14 residues. The CDR3 protein is CAISPLGNTGELFF. DNA of the CDR3: TGTGCCATCAGCCCCCTGGGGAACACCGGGGAGCTGTTTTTT.

The V gene is TRBV18, the J gene TRBJ1-4; possibly TRBD1 for D (5 bases). This CDR3 is built from 14 residues. Trimming cost V 4 bases and J 7 bases, with 13 bases left between them. Germline loops: CDR1 KGHSH, CDR2 LQKENI. Here the CDR3 DNA reads TGTGCCAGCTCACAGGGGCCACCCGCTGAAAAACTGTTTTTT. Its protein product is CASSQGPPAEKLFF.

This sequence joins TRBV6-5 and TRBJ1-5, with 7 bases that match TRBD1. After removal of 6 bases from V and 5 bases from J, the junction contained 4 bases not matched to a gene. Germline V gene data show CDR1 as MNHEY and CDR2 as SVGAGI. This CDR3 region has 13 residues. In DNA, the CDR3 is TGTGCCAGCAGAAGGGACAGAGATCAGCCCCAGCATTTT. As protein: CASRRDRDQPQHF.

This clonotype was seen many times. This sequence joins TRBV7-8 and TRBJ2-5; D possibly uses TRBD1 or TRBD2 (5 bases each). Trimming left V 3 bases short and J 7 bases short, with 15 bases between. The germline V gene encodes CDR1 SGHVS and CDR2 FQNEAQ. The CDR3 covers 14 residues. For the CDR3, the DNA is TGTGCCAGCAGCTTTGGGACGGCTGGTTTGACCCAGTACTTC. It is translated as CASSFGTAGLTQYF.

In this sample, this clonotype turned up many times. The chain combines TRBV18 with TRBJ1-5; D may be TRBD1 (6 bases). This CDR3 is 14 amino acids long. Trimming pared 3 bases from V and 2 bases from J, leaving 8 bases between. Germline V gene sequence: CDR1 KGHSH, CDR2 LQKENI. This chain's CDR3 is CASSPPGGNQPQHF. CDR3 nucleotide sequence: TGTGCCAGCTCACCCCCAGGGGGCAATCAGCCCCAGCATTTT.

This clonotype was counted ten times or more. The gene calls are TRBV28 and TRBJ1-2; D gene ambiguous. Trimming pared 10 bases from V and 1 base from J, leaving 13 bases between. CDR3 length equals 13 residues. Per germline, CDR1 MDHEN and CDR2 SYDVKM. Written as DNA, the CDR3 is TGTGCCACCTGGGATTCTCTTAACTATGGCTACACCTTC. Its translation is CATWDSLNYGYTF.

The chain uses TRBV4-2 and TRBJ1-4; 10 bases align to TRBD1. This CDR3 comprises 18 residues. Germline CDR1 LGHNA, CDR2 YNFKEQ. V trimming: 1 base; J trimming: 6 bases; junction bases outside the gene matches: 11. The CDR3, as DNA: TGTGCCAGCAGCCAAGGAACACAGCTAGGGACAGGGGATGAAAAACTGTTTTTT. Its translation is CASSQGTQLGTGDEKLFF.

In this sample, this clonotype turned up many times. V usage is TRBV7-9 and J usage is TRBJ2-1; D gene unclear. The V end was cut by 6 bases, the J end by 6 bases, with 6 bases between. Germline lookup yields CDR1 SEHNR and CDR2 FQNEAQ (reference sequence). There are 11 residues in the CDR3. The CDR3 nucleotides are TGTGCCAGCAGGCAAACCAATGAGCAGTTCTTC. This gives the protein CASRQTNEQFF. Combining the CDR3 with reference TRBV7-9 and TRBJ2-1 gives the whole variable domain DTGVSQNPRHKITKRGQNVTFRCDPISEHNRLYWYRQTLGQGPEFLTYFQNEAQLEKSRLLSDRFSAERPKGSFSTLEIQRTEQGDSAMYLCASRQTNEQFFGPGTRLTVL.

In this sample, this clonotype turned up many times. The V call is TRBV6-6, the J call TRBJ1-6; 7 bases are a match to TRBD1. CDR1 and CDR2 from the germline V gene are MNHNY and SVGAGI (reference sequence). J gave up 7 bases and V 7 bases, and 10 bases lay outside the gene matches. This CDR3 is 15 amino acids long. The DNA of the CDR3 is TGTGCCAGCAAACAGACAGGGATCCTCAATTCACCCCTCCACTTT. It specifies CASKQTGILNSPLHF.

This clonotype has at least ten counts. The chain links TRBV24-1 to TRBJ2-3, with D perhaps matching TRBD2 (5 bases). V lost 4 bases and J lost 4, with 8 bases in between. Per germline, CDR1 KGHDR and CDR2 SFDVKD. The CDR3 consists of 13 residues. The CDR3: CATSEAGADTQYF. In nucleotides, the CDR3 is TGTGCCACCAGTGAGGCGGGCGCAGATACGCAGTATTTT.

In its sample, this clonotype was seen many times. V gene TRBV7-8 combines with J gene TRBJ2-7; D uncertain. Per germline, CDR1 SGHVS and CDR2 FQNEAQ. This CDR3 comprises 15 residues. Trimming took off 3 bases at V and 2 bases at J, with 14 bases between the two ends. The CDR3 here is CASSFRIGRTYEQYF. CDR3 DNA: TGTGCCAGCAGCTTCAGGATAGGGCGTACCTACGAGCAGTACTTC.

This clonotype has ten or more counts. This chain uses TRBV7-2 with TRBJ1-5; D ambiguous. Germline V gives CDR1 SGHTA, CDR2 FQGNSA. CDR3 length: 13 amino acids. V shed 2 bases and J shed 6 bases, with 8 bases lying between them. The CDR3 protein is CASSLSRSQPQHF. The CDR3 region has the DNA TGTGCCAGCAGCTTAAGTAGGTCTCAGCCCCAGCATTTT. The whole variable domain, filled in from reference TRBV7-2 and TRBJ1-5, reads GAGVSQSPSNKVTEKGKDVELRCDPISGHTALYWYRQSLGQGLEFLIYFQGNSAPDKSGLPSDRFSAERTGGSVSTLTIQRTQQEDSAVYLCASSLSRSQPQHFGDGTRLSIL.

This clonotype was recorded at least ten times. The V call is TRBV5-4, the J call TRBJ2-7; 10 nucleotides line up with TRBD1. With 6 bases clipped from V and 6 bases from J, the junction kept 9 bases outside the gene matches. Germline V gene lookup returns CDR1 SGHNT and CDR2 YYREEE (reference sequence). The CDR3 runs to 14 residues. CDR3 coding DNA: TGTGCCAGCAATAAAGGGACAGGGGTCGGCGAGCAGTACTTC. Its translation: CASNKGTGVGEQYF.

The chain is built from TRBV28 and TRBJ1-2; D gene ambiguous. CDR1 and CDR2 from the germline V gene are MDHEN and SYDVKM. Trimming removed 5 bases at V and 1 base at J, with 11 bases between. The CDR3 spans 14 residues. CDR3: CASSPGNYNYGYTF. In nucleotides, the CDR3 is TGTGCCAGCAGTCCTGGGAATTATAACTATGGCTACACCTTC.

By its share, this clonotype is large. CDR3 residues: CASSVALSQETQYF. CDR3 sequence (DNA): TGTGCCAGCAGCGTAGCTTTAAGTCAAGAGACCCAGTACTTC. The chain carries TRBV9 and TRBJ2-5; D not certain. The germline gives CDR1 SGDLS, CDR2 YYNGEE. V lost 0 bases and J 2 bases, leaving 8 bases between the germline ends. The CDR3 is made up of 14 amino acids.